This T cell receptor (beta chain) was retrieved from a study of regulatory T cells in long-lasting Graves disease. Findings and caveats of the study: Possibly, accuracy suffered from the small sample size.

iRepertoire HTBI primers and Arm-PCR of CDR3 regions built TCR beta libraries. Via MiXCR, TCRdb re-called the multiplex PCR reads, giving one row per CDR3 protein. The data contain roughly 700,000 distinct CDR3 sequences, around 32% of them seen just once; the ten biggest clones take up 42%. Time point denoted: persistent/refractory GD, antithyroid drugs over 5 years with positive TRAb. PBMC-derived RNA was used for the TCR library. This clonotype was seen repeatedly, ten times or more. Its antigen is unknown. The CDR3 spans 15 residues. With V trimmed by 6 bases and J by 9 bases, 13 bases remained unmatched.

The specimen was peripheral blood mononuclear cells (PBMCs), collected when the disease was refractory, from a patient treated with antithyroid drugs. This clonotype was obtained from a female donor with Graves disease. The rearrangement links TRBV12-3 or TRBV12-4 to TRBJ2-7; 11 bases are shared with TRBD2. CDR3 residues: CASRLIAGGPGGQYF. CDR3 DNA sequence: TGTGCCAGCAGGCTCATAGCGGGAGGGCCAGGGGGGCAGTACTTC.